The sequence of this TCR beta chain was determined in a study of CXCR3-negative and CXCR3-positive naive CD8 T cells. Through 5' RACE with UMI labels, the TRB cDNA libraries were prepared. No DNA is given; TCRdb re-called the 5' RACE reads and lists each CDR3 protein once. The specimen's table records some 67,000 distinct CDR3 sequences. Remarks on this clonotype: Its antigen is unknown.

The germline gives CDR1 SGHRS, CDR2 YFSETQ. This CDR3 region has 16 residues. Study-wide results and limits: Similar TRBV-TRBJ usage was seen in naive cells (both CXCR3-negative and CXCR3-positive), but memory cells differed. A higher hydrophobicity marked the TRB CDR3s of CXCR3-positive naive cells versus CXCR3-negative naive cells. Across naive subsets, surface CD5 expression was comparable, and TCR strength was inferred from properties of the TRB CDR3.

CD45RO-CCR7+CD27+CD95- defined naive CD8+ T cells. The sequence derives from a human donor in good health. Some clones in this sample may be carry-over from other donors' samples. Source material: naive CXCR3- CD8+ T cells from blood. Documented subset: CD45RO-CCR7+CD27+CD95- naive CD8+ T cells lacking CXCR3 (TNR3-). The chain combines TRBV5-1 with TRBJ2-2; TCRdb names TRBD2, which stays unverified in the absence of DNA. CDR3 in amino acids: CASSPGTSGHTGELFF.